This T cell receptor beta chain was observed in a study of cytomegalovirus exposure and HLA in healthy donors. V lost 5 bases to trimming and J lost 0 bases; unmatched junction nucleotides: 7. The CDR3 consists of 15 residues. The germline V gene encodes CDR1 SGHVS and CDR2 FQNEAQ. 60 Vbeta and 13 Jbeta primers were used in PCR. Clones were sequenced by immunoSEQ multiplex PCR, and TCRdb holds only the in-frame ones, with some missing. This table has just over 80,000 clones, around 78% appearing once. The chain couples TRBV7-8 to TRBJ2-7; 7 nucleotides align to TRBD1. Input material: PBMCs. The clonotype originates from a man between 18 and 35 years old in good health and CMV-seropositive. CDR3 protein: CASSTYRGLSYEQYF. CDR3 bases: TGTGCCAGCAGCACTTACAGGGGTCTCTCCTACGAGCAGTACTTC.